A single sample is the source of the 20 T cell receptor beta chains below, sequenced in a study of blood T cell repertoires in COVID-19. Clones were read by immunoSEQ multiplex PCR, and TCRdb kept only the in-frame ones, dropping some. The data contain 220,000 or so clones, almost 85% of them singletons. The material sequenced was peripheral blood. The receptors were sampled from a woman aged 80 or over with acute or convalescent COVID-19.

The genes are TRBV3-1 (or the pseudogene TRBV3-2) and TRBJ2-7; 16 bases align to TRBD2. V lost 5 bases to trimming and J lost 2 bases; unmatched junction nucleotides: 6. In germline, CDR1 is LGHDT, CDR2 YNNKEL (reference sequence). This CDR3 region has 17 residues. The CDR3 spells CASSFPGTSGGAYEQYF. Written as DNA, the CDR3 is TGTGCCAGCAGCTTCCCCGGGACTAGCGGGGGGGCCTACGAGCAGTACTTC.

This chain links TRBV10-3 with TRBJ2-5, with 9 nucleotides matching TRBD1. Trimming removed 8 bases from V and 1 base from J; junction bases left unmatched: 8. This CDR3 is built from 15 residues. CDR1 and CDR2 (germline): ENHRY, SYGVKD. The CDR3 is CAIGEQGASQETQYF. The CDR3 DNA reads as TGTGCCATCGGGGAACAGGGGGCGAGCCAAGAGACCCAGTACTTC.

The V and J genes are TRBV5-6 and TRBJ2-1, with 15 bases identical to TRBD2. Germline lookup yields CDR1 SGHDT and CDR2 YYEEEE. Unmatched junction bases numbered 2, after V lost 4 bases and J lost 6 bases. This CDR3 contains 15 residues. The CDR3 reads CASSTGLAGGNEQFF. Written as DNA, the CDR3 is TGTGCCAGCAGCACGGGACTAGCGGGGGGCAATGAGCAGTTCTTC.

CDR3 protein: CASSLVSGGDTQYF. The CDR3, as DNA: TGTGCCAGCAGCTTAGTATCGGGGGGAGATACGCAGTATTTT. V and J are TRBV7-9 and TRBJ2-3; 7 bases agree with TRBD2. The CDR3 has 14 amino acids. V was pared by 1 base and J by 5 bases, with 3 bases of the junction left unmatched. Germline V gene data show CDR1 as SEHNR and CDR2 as FQNEAQ (reference sequence).

The rearrangement links TRBV6-6 to TRBJ2-1; 9 bases map to TRBD2. In germline, CDR1 is MNHNY, CDR2 SVGAGI (reference sequence). After removal of 2 bases from V and 4 bases from J, the junction contained 3 bases not matched to a gene. This CDR3 is built from 15 residues. CDR3 bases: TGTGCCAGCAGTTACCGACTAGCGGATTACAATGAGCAGTTCTTC. It encodes CASSYRLADYNEQFF.

The J gene is TRBJ1-2, the V gene TRBV18; D not resolved. The germline V gene encodes CDR1 KGHSH and CDR2 LQKENI. The CDR3 consists of 14 residues. The ends were cut back, 1 base at V and 5 bases at J, with 11 bases in the middle. The CDR3 spells CASSPRRQIYGYTF. CDR3 bases: TGTGCCAGCTCACCACGGCGGCAGATTTATGGCTACACCTTC.

The chain recombines TRBV20-1 with TRBJ2-7; a weak D match, TRBD2 (6 bases). Per germline, CDR1 DFQATT and CDR2 SNEGSKA (reference sequence). There are 13 residues in the CDR3. The V end was cut by 3 bases, the J end by 5 bases, with 14 bases between. The CDR3 reads CSASLGASDEQYF. CDR3 nucleotides: TGCAGTGCTAGTTTAGGGGCTAGCGACGAGCAGTACTTC.

This chain joins TRBV20-1 and TRBJ2-1; D ambiguous. CDR3 length equals 10 residues. From germline, CDR1 is DFQATT and CDR2 SNEGSKA (reference sequence). The V and J ends lost 5 bases and 5 bases respectively, with 4 bases between them. Here the CDR3 reads CSAVDNEQFF. The CDR3, as DNA: TGCAGTGCTGTAGACAATGAGCAGTTCTTC.

The chain couples TRBV9 to TRBJ1-2, with 7 positions matching TRBD1. This CDR3 has 14 residues. J lost 1 base, V lost 4 bases, and 4 bases had no gene match. Per germline, CDR1 SGDLS and CDR2 YYNGEE. CDR3 loop: CASSLGQHNYGYTF. CDR3 bases: TGTGCCAGCAGCTTGGGACAGCATAACTATGGCTACACCTTC.

V is TRBV9 and J is TRBJ2-3, with 8 nucleotides matching TRBD1. CDR3 length: 16 residues. Germline CDR1 and CDR2: SGDLS and YYNGEE. Germline trimming cut 3 bases from V and 2 bases from J; bases unmatched to any gene: 8. CDR3 in amino acids: CASSESTGANTDTQYF. Here the CDR3 DNA reads TGTGCCAGCAGCGAGTCGACAGGGGCCAACACAGATACGCAGTATTTT.

The rearrangement joins TRBV9 to TRBJ1-2; weak D call: TRBD1 (6 bases). V gave up 4 bases and J gave up 6 bases, with 16 bases separating them. Germline V gives CDR1 SGDLS, CDR2 YYNGEE. The CDR3 is 14 amino acids. The CDR3 region is CASSKQGTIDGYTF. In nucleotides, the CDR3 is TGTGCCAGCAGCAAACAGGGAACTATCGATGGCTACACCTTC.

This chain uses TRBV19 with TRBJ1-4; D gene ambiguous. The germline V gene encodes CDR1 LNHDA and CDR2 SQIVND (reference sequence). CDR3 size: 14 residues. The germline V and J ends were trimmed by 8 bases and 10 bases, with 20 bases remaining between them. CDR3 sequence: CASANPGDLGKLFF. In DNA, the CDR3 is TGTGCCAGTGCAAACCCCGGAGACCTTGGAAAACTGTTTTTT.

This clone was picked up one time. V and J are TRBV29-1 and TRBJ1-2; D is undetermined. The CDR3 covers 11 residues. The ends were cut back, 8 bases at V and 8 bases at J, with 15 bases in the middle. Germline V gives CDR1 SQVTM, CDR2 ANQGSEA. The CDR3 coding sequence is TGCAGCCCTGAGAGGGCACGCGGCTACACCTTC. Translating gives CSPERARGYTF.

This chain links TRBV28 with TRBJ1-1, with D uncertain. The CDR3 is made up of 12 amino acids. Trimming took 5 bases from V and 4 from J, leaving 8 bases between them. Germline V gene data show CDR1 as MDHEN and CDR2 as SYDVKM. Here the CDR3 reads CASSPMITEAFF. DNA for the CDR3: TGTGCCAGCAGTCCTATGATCACTGAAGCTTTCTTT. Variable domain in full (rest from reference TRBV28 and TRBJ1-1): DVKVTQSSRYLVKRTGEKVFLECVQDMDHENMFWYRQDPGLGLRLIYFSYDVKMKEKGDIPEGYSVSREKKERFSLILESASTNQTSMYLCASSPMITEAFFGQGTRLTVV.

The chain has TRBV27 and TRBJ2-7; TRBD1 matches at 8 bases. The V segment lost 5 bases and the J segment 5 bases; nucleotides outside the gene matches: 8. There are 14 residues in the CDR3. Germline V gene sequence: CDR1 MNHEY, CDR2 SMNVEV (reference sequence). For the CDR3, the DNA is TGTGCCAGCAGTCCTTGGGTCAGGGGGCACGAGCAGTACTTC. It codes for CASSPWVRGHEQYF.

The chain links TRBV18 to TRBJ2-7, with 7 bases lining up with TRBD2. Germline CDR1 reads KGHSH; CDR2 reads LQKENI. The CDR3 covers 14 residues. V lost 3 bases, J lost 2 bases, and 4 bases stayed unmatched. In DNA form, the CDR3 reads TGTGCCAGCTCACCTGGGAGGGAGCCCTACGAGCAGTACTTC. Protein product: CASSPGREPYEQYF.

For the CDR3, the DNA is TGTGCCAGCAGCCAAGACAGATACTATGGCTACACCTTC. Protein sequence: CASSQDRYYGYTF. This sequence joins TRBV14 and TRBJ1-2; D remains ambiguous. This CDR3 is built from 13 residues. The germline V gene encodes CDR1 SGHDN and CDR2 FVKESK. Trimming took off 0 bases at V and 3 bases at J, with 5 bases between the two ends.

The chain couples TRBV4-2 to TRBJ1-5; the match to TRBD1 covers 7 bases. J lost 1 base, V lost 4 bases, and 7 bases had no gene match. The CDR3 totals 16 residues. Germline-derived CDR1 and CDR2 are LGHNA and YNFKEQ. CDR3 bases: TGTGCCAGCAGCCCAAGGGACAGCGCGAGCAATCAGCCCCAGCATTTT. Translated, it gives CASSPRDSASNQPQHF.

The chain couples TRBV6-5 to TRBJ1-2; 7 bases are a match to TRBD1. The V gene's germline CDR1 is MNHEY and CDR2 SVGAGI. With 5 bases clipped from V and 3 bases from J, the junction kept 6 bases outside the gene matches. This CDR3 is built from 14 residues. CDR3 sequence (DNA): TGTGCCAGCAGTCCATCCACAGGGGACTATGGCTACACCTTC. This gives the protein CASSPSTGDYGYTF.

The chain has TRBV5-5 and TRBJ1-5; tentative D call: TRBD1 (5 bases). The CDR3 totals 15 residues. The V gene lost 1 base and the J gene lost 3 bases, with 11 bases spanning the gap. Germline V CDR1 and CDR2: SGHKS, YYEKEE (reference sequence). For the CDR3, the DNA is TGTGCCAGCAGCTTGTTTGGCAGGGACAATCAGCCCCAGCATTTT. As protein: CASSLFGRDNQPQHF.